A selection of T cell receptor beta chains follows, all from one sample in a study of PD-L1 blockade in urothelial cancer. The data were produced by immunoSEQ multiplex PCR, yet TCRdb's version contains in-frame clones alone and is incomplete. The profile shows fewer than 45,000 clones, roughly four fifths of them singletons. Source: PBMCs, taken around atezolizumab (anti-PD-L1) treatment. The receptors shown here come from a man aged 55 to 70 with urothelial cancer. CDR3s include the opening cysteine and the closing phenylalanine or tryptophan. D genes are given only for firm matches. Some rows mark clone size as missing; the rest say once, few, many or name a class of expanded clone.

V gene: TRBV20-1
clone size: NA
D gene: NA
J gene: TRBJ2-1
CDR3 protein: CSASINEQFF
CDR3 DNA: TGCAGTGCTAGCATCAATGAGCAGTTCTTC

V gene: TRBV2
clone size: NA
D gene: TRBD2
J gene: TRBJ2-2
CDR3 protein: CASSPRGGYTGELFF
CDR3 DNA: TGTGCCAGCAGCCCGCGGGGGGGCTACACCGGGGAGCTGTTTTTT

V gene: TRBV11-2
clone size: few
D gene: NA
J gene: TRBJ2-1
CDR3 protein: CASSLNYRYNEQFF
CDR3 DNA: TGTGCCAGCAGCTTAAACTACCGGTACAATGAGCAGTTCTTC

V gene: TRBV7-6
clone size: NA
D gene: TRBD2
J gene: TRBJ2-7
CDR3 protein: CASSLGVGTSGGAAYEQYF
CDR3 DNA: TGTGCCAGCAGCCTAGGGGTAGGGACTAGCGGGGGGGCAGCCTACGAGCAGTACTTC

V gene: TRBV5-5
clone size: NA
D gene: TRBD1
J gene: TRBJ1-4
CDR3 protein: CASSLTTGATNEKLFF
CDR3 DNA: TGTGCCAGCAGCTTGACAACAGGGGCAACTAATGAAAAACTGTTTTTT

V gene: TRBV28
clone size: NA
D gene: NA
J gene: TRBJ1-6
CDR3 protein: CASSRVRSYNSPLHF
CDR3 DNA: TGTGCCAGCAGTCGGGTACGTTCCTATAATTCACCCCTCCACTTT

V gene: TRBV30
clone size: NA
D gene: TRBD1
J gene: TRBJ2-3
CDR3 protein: CAWSGGTGSSTDTQYF
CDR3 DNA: TGTGCCTGGAGTGGGGGGACAGGGTCTAGCACAGATACGCAGTATTTT

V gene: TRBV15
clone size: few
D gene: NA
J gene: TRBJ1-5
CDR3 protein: CATSRDIQPQHF
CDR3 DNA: TGTGCCACCAGCAGAGACATTCAGCCCCAGCATTTT

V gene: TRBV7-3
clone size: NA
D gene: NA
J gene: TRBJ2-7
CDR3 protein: CASSLTFRDTPPEQYF
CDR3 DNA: TGTGCCAGCAGCTTAACTTTCCGGGACACCCCCCCGGAGCAGTACTTC

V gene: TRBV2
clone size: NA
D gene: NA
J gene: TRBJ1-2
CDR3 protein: CASKEAGWLPDHFF
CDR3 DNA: TGTGCCAGCAAAGAGGCAGGGTGGCTTCCTGACCACTTCTTC

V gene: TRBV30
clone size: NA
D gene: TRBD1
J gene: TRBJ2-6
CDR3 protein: CAWDRVNSGANVLTF
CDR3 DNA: TGTGCCTGGGACAGGGTTAATTCTGGGGCCAACGTCCTGACTTTC

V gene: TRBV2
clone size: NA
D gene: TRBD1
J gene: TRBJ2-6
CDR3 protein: CASSPTGQGSGANVLTF
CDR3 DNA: TGTGCCAGCAGTCCGACAGGGCAAGGGTCGGGGGCCAACGTCCTGACTTTC

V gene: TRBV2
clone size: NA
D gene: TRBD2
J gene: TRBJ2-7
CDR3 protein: CASSPRGGRDEQYF
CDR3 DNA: TGTGCCAGCAGTCCCCGGGGGGGCCGGGACGAGCAGTACTTC

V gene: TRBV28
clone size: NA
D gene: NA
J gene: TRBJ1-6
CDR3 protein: CASSFPRMSLNSPLHF
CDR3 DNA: TGTGCCAGCAGTTTCCCGCGAATGTCCCTAAATTCACCCCTCCACTTT

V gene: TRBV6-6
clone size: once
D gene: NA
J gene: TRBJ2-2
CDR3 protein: CASSRTELNTGELFF
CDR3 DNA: TGTGCCAGCAGTCGGACAGAGTTGAACACCGGGGAGCTGTTTTTT

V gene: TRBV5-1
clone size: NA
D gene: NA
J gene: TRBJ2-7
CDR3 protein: CASSFLPRVYEQYF
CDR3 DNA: TGCGCCAGCAGCTTTTTGCCCAGGGTATACGAGCAGTACTTC

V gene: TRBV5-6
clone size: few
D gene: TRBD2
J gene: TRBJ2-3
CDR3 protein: CASSPGLAGAQITQYF
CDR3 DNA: TGTGCCAGCAGCCCCGGACTAGCCGGTGCCCAGATTACGCAGTATTTT

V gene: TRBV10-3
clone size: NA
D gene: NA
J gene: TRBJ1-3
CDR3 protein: CASSRAQAGGASGNTIYF
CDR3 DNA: TGTGCCTCCAGCCGGGCCCAGGCGGGGGGGGCATCTGGAAACACCATATATTTT

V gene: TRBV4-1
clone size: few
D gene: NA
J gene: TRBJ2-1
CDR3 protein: CASSQVDLGVSYNEQFF
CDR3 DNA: TGCGCCAGCAGCCAAGTAGATTTGGGAGTCTCCTACAATGAGCAGTTCTTC

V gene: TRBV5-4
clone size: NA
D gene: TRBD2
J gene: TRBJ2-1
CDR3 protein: CASSRAGTFEQFF
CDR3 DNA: TGTGCCAGCAGCCGAGCGGGGACGTTTGAGCAGTTCTTC